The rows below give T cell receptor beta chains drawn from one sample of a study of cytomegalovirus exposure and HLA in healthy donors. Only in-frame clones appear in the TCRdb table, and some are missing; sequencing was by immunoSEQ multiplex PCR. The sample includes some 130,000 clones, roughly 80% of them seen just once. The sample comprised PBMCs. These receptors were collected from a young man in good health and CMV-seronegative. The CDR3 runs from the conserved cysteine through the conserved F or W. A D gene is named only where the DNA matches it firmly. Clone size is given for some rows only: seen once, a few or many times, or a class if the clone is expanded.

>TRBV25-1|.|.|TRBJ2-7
TGTGCCAGCAGTCCCCCCCCGGGAACCTCCTACGAGCAGTACTTC
CASSPPPGTSYEQYF
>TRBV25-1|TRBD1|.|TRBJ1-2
TGTGCCAGCAGTCCATCAGGGACAGGGATTAACTATGGCTACACCTTC
CASSPSGTGINYGYTF
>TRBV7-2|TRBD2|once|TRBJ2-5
TGTGCCAGCAGCCTCACTAGCGGCCAAGAGACCCAGTACTTC
CASSLTSGQETQYF
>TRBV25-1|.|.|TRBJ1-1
TGTGCCAGCACTTTTATGAACACTGAAGCTTTCTTT
CASTFMNTEAFF
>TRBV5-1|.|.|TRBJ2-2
TGCGCCAGCAGCTGGAGGACCGGGGAGCTGTTTTTT
CASSWRTGELFF
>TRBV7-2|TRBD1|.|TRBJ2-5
TGTGCCAGCAGCCTCCCCGGGACAGCAAGCGCTCAAGAGACCCAGTACTTC
CASSLPGTASAQETQYF
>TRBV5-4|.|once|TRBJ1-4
TGTGCCAGCAGCTTGGCGGGGGTGGCTAATGAAAAACTGTTTTTT
CASSLAGVANEKLFF
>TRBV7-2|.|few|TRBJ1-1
TGTGCCAGCAGCTTGATGGTACAGTCGAACACTGAAGCTTTCTTT
CASSLMVQSNTEAFF
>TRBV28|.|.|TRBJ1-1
TGTGCCAGCAGTTTAGGGGGGGAGGTTACTGAAGCTTTCTTT
CASSLGGEVTEAFF
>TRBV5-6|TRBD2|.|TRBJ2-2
TGTGCCAGCAGCTTGGGACTAGCGGGAGTGCATACCGGGGAGCTGTTTTTT
CASSLGLAGVHTGELFF
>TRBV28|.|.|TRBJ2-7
TGTGCCAGCAGTACGCAGGGGGTCGGGGGCGGTGAGCAGTACTTC
CASSTQGVGGGEQYF
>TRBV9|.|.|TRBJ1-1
TGTGCCAGCAGCGTACAGGGGAACACTGAAGCTTTCTTT
CASSVQGNTEAFF
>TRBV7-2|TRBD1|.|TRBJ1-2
TGTGCCAGCAGCTTAGCTATGGGACAGGGAACCTTC
CASSLAMGQGTF
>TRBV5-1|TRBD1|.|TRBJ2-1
TGCGCCAGCAGCTACAGAGACAGGGTAGATGAGCAGTTCTTC
CASSYRDRVDEQFF
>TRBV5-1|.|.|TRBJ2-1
TGCGCCAGCAGCGGTTGGCCGGGAAGCTCCTACAATGAGCAGTTCTTC
CASSGWPGSSYNEQFF
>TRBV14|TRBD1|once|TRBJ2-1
TGTGCCAGCAGCCAAGCGGCGACAGGGACAGCCTATATCTACAATGAGCAGTTCTTC
CASSQAATGTAYIYNEQFF
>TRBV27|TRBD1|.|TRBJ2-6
TGTGCCAGCAGTTTAAAGGGACAGGTGCGGTCTGGGGCCAACGTCCTGACTTTC
CASSLKGQVRSGANVLTF
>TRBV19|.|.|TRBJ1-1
TGTGCCGGAGGAGACGGGAGAACTGAAGCTTTCTTT
CAGGDGRTEAFF